Below are 26 T cell receptor beta chains sequenced from a single sample in a study of T cells in localized non-small cell lung cancer. Repertoires were generated with immunoSEQ multiplex PCR, while TCRdb's copy carries only in-frame clones and drops some. The repertoire holds about 3,100 clones, with about 31% as singletons. The material sequenced was lung tumor tissue, taken before any cancer treatment. These receptor sequences come from a woman aged 35 to 69 with stage I squamous cell lung carcinoma.

A few counts support this clone. This chain uses TRBV18 with TRBJ2-1; perhaps TRBD2 as D (6 bases). Germline V gene sequence: CDR1 KGHSH, CDR2 LQKENI. CDR3 size: 15 residues. V shed 4 bases and J shed 10 bases, with 20 bases lying between them. This CDR3 reads CASSLIQSGSGEQFF. CDR3 DNA sequence: TGTGCCAGCTCACTCATACAATCAGGGAGCGGGGAGCAGTTCTTC.

A few counts support this clone. The genes are TRBV11-3 and TRBJ2-7, with 7 positions matching TRBD1. In germline, CDR1 is SGHNT, CDR2 YENEEA. The CDR3 covers 16 residues. Trimming removed 3 bases from V and 1 base from J; junction bases left unmatched: 9. The DNA for the CDR3 is TGTGCCAGCAGCTTCTCTGACAGGGATTCATCCTACGAGCAGTACTTC. This translates into CASSFSDRDSSYEQYF.

This chain connects TRBV12-1 to TRBJ2-3. TRBV12-1 is described as a pseudogene. The CDR3 extends over 17 amino acids. The CDR3 DNA sequence: TGTGCCAGCAGCTTTTTAAAACAGACTTTTAACACAGATACGCAGTATTTT. Translation: CASSFLKQTFNTDTQYF.

By sample fraction, this clone is medium-sized (0.01 to 0.1%). CDR3: CASSPFSGSVPYEQYF. Written as DNA, the CDR3 is TGTGCCAGCAGCCCGTTTAGCGGGAGCGTTCCCTACGAGCAGTACTTC. The rearrangement links TRBV9 to TRBJ2-7; the match to TRBD2 covers 9 bases. Germline CDR1 is SGDLS and CDR2 is YYNGEE. The ends lost 4 bases at V and 2 bases at J; junction bases unmatched: 10. This CDR3 region has 16 residues.

The chain combines TRBV18 with TRBJ1-1; D possibly corresponds to TRBD1 (5 bases). Germline V gene data show CDR1 as KGHSH and CDR2 as LQKENI. V gave up 0 bases and J gave up 4 bases, with 9 bases separating them. The CDR3 runs 14 residues. In DNA, the CDR3 is TGTGCCAGCTCACCACCGCAGGGTAGCACTGAAGCTTTCTTT. It yields the protein CASSPPQGSTEAFF.

The chain carries TRBV28 and TRBJ1-5; the D gene is possibly TRBD1 (6 bases). V was trimmed by 5 bases and J by 0 bases, leaving 11 bases between them. The germline V gene encodes CDR1 MDHEN and CDR2 SYDVKM. The CDR3 covers 15 residues. The CDR3 region is CASSLDRYSNQPQHF. As DNA, the CDR3 is TGTGCCAGCAGTCTGGACAGATATAGCAATCAGCCCCAGCATTTT.

There are a few counts of this clone. The rearrangement uses TRBV4-1 and TRBJ2-1; TRBD2 matches 14 bases. Germline V lookup: CDR1 MGHRA, CDR2 YSYEKL. J was trimmed by 3 bases and V by 2 bases; bases with no gene match: 3. The CDR3 length is 17 residues. The CDR3 loop is CASSQPGLAGDYNEQFF. CDR3 coding DNA: TGCGCCAGCAGCCAACCGGGACTAGCGGGGGACTACAATGAGCAGTTCTTC.

The V and J genes are TRBV6-8 and TRBJ2-1; 7 bases match TRBD2. V lost 2 bases, J lost 9 bases, and 4 bases stayed unmatched. CDR1 and CDR2 from the germline V gene are MNHGY and SAAAGT. The CDR3 length is 13 residues. CDR3 DNA sequence: TGTGCCAGCAGTTACGCGGGAGCAAGTGAGCAGTTCTTC. This gives the protein CASSYAGASEQFF.

CDR3 bases: TGTGCCAGCAGTGTGCTGGGACTAGCGGGACTGAATGAGCAGTTCTTC. It codes for CASSVLGLAGLNEQFF. The rearrangement joins TRBV6-8 to TRBJ2-1; TRBD2 matches 13 bases. CDR1 and CDR2 from the germline V gene are MNHGY and SAAAGT. V was clipped by 5 bases and J by 7 bases; unmatched bases: 8. This CDR3 has 16 residues.

The chain carries TRBV30 and TRBJ1-6; D is uncertain. The V end was cut by 0 bases, the J end by 7 bases, with 1 base between. The CDR3 length is 11 residues. CDR1 GTSNPN and CDR2 SVGIG come from the germline V gene (reference sequence). The CDR3 DNA reads as TGTGCCTGGAGTGTCAATTCACCCCTCCACTTT. Protein product: CAWSVNSPLHF.

The chain links TRBV6-8 to TRBJ1-2; 10 bases agree with TRBD1. Losses at the gene ends were 0 bases for V and 3 bases for J; bases not matched to a gene: 4. There are 16 residues in the CDR3. Per the germline V gene, CDR1 is MNHGY and CDR2 is SAAAGT. The CDR3 loop is CASSYSRTGGHYGYTF. CDR3 DNA: TGTGCCAGCAGTTACTCTAGGACAGGGGGACACTATGGCTACACCTTC.

This clone showed up just a few times. J is TRBJ2-1 and V is TRBV6-8; 8 bases are shared with TRBD2. Germline lookup yields CDR1 MNHGY and CDR2 SAAAGT. This CDR3 is 19 amino acids long. Germline trimming cut 10 bases from V and 0 bases from J; bases unmatched to any gene: 20. CDR3 bases: TGTGCCACCTCGGGGAGTCTCCTAGCGGGTGGGAGCTCCTACAATGAGCAGTTCTTC. Its protein product is CATSGSLLAGGSSYNEQFF.

The chain couples TRBV18 to TRBJ2-1; D ambiguous. From germline, CDR1 is KGHSH and CDR2 LQKENI. The CDR3 contains 12 residues. The germline V and J ends were trimmed by 6 bases and 4 bases, with 7 bases remaining between them. CDR3 nucleotides: TGTGCCAGCTCTTCCAATTACAATGAGCAGTTCTTC. Protein sequence: CASSSNYNEQFF.

This chain joins TRBV18 and TRBJ1-2; D is perhaps TRBD1 (5 bases). The germline V gene has CDR1 KGHSH and CDR2 LQKENI. V lost 1 base and J lost 7, with 7 bases in between. The CDR3 runs to 12 residues. CDR3 region: CASSPQGVGYTF. CDR3 in DNA: TGTGCCAGCTCACCACAAGGGGTTGGCTACACCTTC.

The chain links TRBV6-8 to TRBJ2-2; 9 bases fit TRBD2. CDR1 is MNHGY, CDR2 SAAAGT, per germline. The CDR3 runs 17 residues. With 5 bases clipped from V and 6 bases from J, the junction kept 13 bases outside the gene matches. CDR3 loop: CASSDLWGGRAPGELFF. In DNA, the CDR3 is TGTGCCAGCAGTGACCTGTGGGGCGGGAGGGCCCCCGGGGAGCTGTTTTTT.

This clone showed up just a few times. The V call is TRBV9, the J call TRBJ1-4; D not certain. From germline, CDR1 is SGDLS and CDR2 YYNGEE. Trimming removed 0 bases at V and 8 bases at J, with 8 bases between. The CDR3 totals 13 residues. This CDR3 is CASSVAGGEKLFF. CDR3 sequence (DNA): TGTGCCAGCAGCGTAGCTGGAGGGGAAAAACTGTTTTTT. Full variable domain (outside the CDR3, taken from reference TRBV9 and TRBJ1-4): DSGVTQTPKHLITATGQRVTLRCSPRSGDLSVYWYQQSLDQGLQFLIQYYNGEERAKGNILERFSAQQFPDLHSELNLSSLELGDSALYFCASSVAGGEKLFFGSGTQLSVL.

This chain uses TRBV5-1 with TRBJ1-2; a possible D gene is TRBD1 (6 bases). Germline CDR1 reads SGHRS; CDR2 reads YFSETQ. This CDR3 is 17 amino acids long. V lost 0 bases to trimming and J lost 0 bases, with 15 bases between them. The CDR3 coding sequence is TGCGCCAGCAGCTTGGGAGGCGGAGGGGGAGCTAACTATGGCTACACCTTC. This translates into CASSLGGGGGANYGYTF.

V and J are TRBV19 and TRBJ1-5; D perhaps matches TRBD1 (6 bases). The V gene's germline CDR1 is LNHDA and CDR2 SQIVND (reference sequence). CDR3 length equals 14 residues. V shed 6 bases and J shed 2 bases, with 11 bases lying between them. The CDR3 loop reads CASRGGIGNQPQHF. CDR3 bases: TGTGCCAGTAGAGGGGGAATAGGCAATCAGCCCCAGCATTTT.

The chain joins TRBV5-1 to TRBJ2-7; no clear D. Germline V gives CDR1 SGHRS, CDR2 YFSETQ. The CDR3 length is 14 residues. The germline V and J ends were trimmed by 4 bases and 2 bases, with 13 bases remaining between them. The CDR3 loop reads CASSLGPNPYEQYF. The CDR3 bases are TGCGCCAGCAGCCTCGGGCCGAATCCCTACGAGCAGTACTTC.

The chain is built from TRBV11-3 and TRBJ2-7; TRBD2 matches 7 bases. The CDR3 extends over 15 amino acids. J gave up 1 base and V 3 bases, and 6 bases lay outside the gene matches. Germline CDR1 SGHNT, CDR2 YENEEA. The CDR3 region is CASSLGGTKSYEQYF. CDR3 nucleotides: TGTGCCAGCAGCTTGGGGGGGACTAAATCCTACGAGCAGTACTTC.

The chain has TRBV15 and TRBJ2-6, with 7 bases that match TRBD2. The CDR3 length is 19 residues. With V trimmed by 5 bases and J by 0 bases, 13 bases remained unmatched. CDR1 is LNHNV, CDR2 YYDKDF, per germline (reference sequence). In DNA, the CDR3 is TGTGCCACCAGCGGTGGACCGGCGGGAGCGCTCTCTGGGGCCAACGTCCTGACTTTC. It yields the protein CATSGGPAGALSGANVLTF.

The chain combines TRBV5-1 with TRBJ2-2, with 7 bases aligning to TRBD2. Germline V gene lookup returns CDR1 SGHRS and CDR2 YFSETQ. CDR3 size: 14 residues. V was pared by 6 bases and J by 0 bases, with 2 bases of the junction left unmatched. CDR3 in amino acids: CASTTSANTGELFF. The CDR3 nucleotides are TGCGCCAGCACTACTAGCGCGAACACCGGGGAGCTGTTTTTT.

This chain connects TRBV11-3 to TRBJ1-1; 11 bases are a match to TRBD1. Trimming cost V 5 bases and J 3 bases; bases outside gene matches: 11. CDR3 length: 17 amino acids. Germline loops: CDR1 SGHNT, CDR2 YENEEA. The CDR3 region has the DNA TGTGCCAGCAGCGCCGGACAGGGGGCCCTGTGGGACACTGAAGCTTTCTTT. As protein: CASSAGQGALWDTEAFF.

The J gene is TRBJ2-1, the V gene TRBV28, with 11 nucleotides matching TRBD2. CDR3 length: 16 residues. V lost 5 bases to trimming and J lost 4 bases; unmatched junction nucleotides: 7. The germline gives CDR1 MDHEN, CDR2 SYDVKM. CDR3 amino acids: CASSRLLAGAYNEQFF. CDR3 sequence (DNA): TGTGCCAGCAGTAGATTACTAGCGGGGGCGTACAATGAGCAGTTCTTC.

CDR3 bases: TGTGCCAGCAGCTTGGGGGGAGGGACTCTAAACCCCTACGAGCAGTACTTC. Encoded protein: CASSLGGGTLNPYEQYF. This chain connects TRBV11-3 to TRBJ2-7; 7 bases align to TRBD2. The CDR3 extends over 17 amino acids. J gave up 2 bases and V 3 bases, and 13 bases lay outside the gene matches. Germline-derived CDR1 and CDR2 are SGHNT and YENEEA.

A few counts support this clone. The chain couples TRBV7-5 to TRBJ1-1; the listed D gene, TRBD1, was not tested against the DNA. TRBV7-5 corresponds to a pseudogene. This CDR3 region has 14 residues. The CDR3 is CASTYRDSNTEAFF. In DNA form, the CDR3 reads TGTGCCAGCACCTACCGGGACAGTAACACTGAAGCTTTCTTT.